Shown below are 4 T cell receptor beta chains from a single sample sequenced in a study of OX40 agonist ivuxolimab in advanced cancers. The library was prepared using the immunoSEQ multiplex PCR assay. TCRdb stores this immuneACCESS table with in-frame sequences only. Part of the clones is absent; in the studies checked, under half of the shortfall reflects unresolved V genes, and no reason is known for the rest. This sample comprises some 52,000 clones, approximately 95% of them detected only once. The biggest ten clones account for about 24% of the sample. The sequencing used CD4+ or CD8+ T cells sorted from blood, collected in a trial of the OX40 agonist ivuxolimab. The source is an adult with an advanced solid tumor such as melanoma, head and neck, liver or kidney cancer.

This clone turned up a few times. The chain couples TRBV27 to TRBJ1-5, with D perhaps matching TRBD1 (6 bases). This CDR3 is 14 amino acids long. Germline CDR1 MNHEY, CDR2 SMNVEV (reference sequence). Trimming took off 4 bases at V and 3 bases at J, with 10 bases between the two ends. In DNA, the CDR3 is TGTGCCAGCAGTTGGGGGCCTACCAATCAGCCCCAGCATTTT. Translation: CASSWGPTNQPQHF.

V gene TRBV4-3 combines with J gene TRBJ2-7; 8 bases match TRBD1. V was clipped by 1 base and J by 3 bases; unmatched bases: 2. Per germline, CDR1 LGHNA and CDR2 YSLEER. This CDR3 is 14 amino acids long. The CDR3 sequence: CASSQGTGYYEQYF. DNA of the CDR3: TGCGCCAGCAGCCAAGGGACAGGGTACTACGAGCAGTACTTC.

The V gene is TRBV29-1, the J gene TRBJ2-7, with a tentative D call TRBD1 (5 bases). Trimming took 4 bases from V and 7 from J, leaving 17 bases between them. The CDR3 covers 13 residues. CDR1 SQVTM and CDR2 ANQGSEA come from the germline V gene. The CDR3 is CSVGPDVRGEQYF. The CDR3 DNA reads TGCAGCGTTGGTCCTGACGTAAGGGGAGAGCAGTACTTC.

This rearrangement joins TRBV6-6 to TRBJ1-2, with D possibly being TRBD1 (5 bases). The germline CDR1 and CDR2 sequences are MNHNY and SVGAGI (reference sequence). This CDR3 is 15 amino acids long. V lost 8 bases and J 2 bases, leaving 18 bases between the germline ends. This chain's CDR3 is CASQNGGEMNYGYTF. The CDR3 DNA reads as TGTGCCAGCCAGAACGGGGGAGAAATGAACTATGGCTACACCTTC.